The 18 T cell receptor beta chains below all came from one sample that was sequenced in a study of cytotoxic CD8 clonotypes in ibrutinib-treated CLL. TCRdb's copy holds only in-frame clones and misses some; the assay was immunoSEQ multiplex PCR. This sample has approximately 32,000 clones, with approximately 70% found just once. This sample comprised PBMCs, obtained before ibrutinib treatment. These receptors were taken from a human donor with chronic lymphocytic leukemia.

J is TRBJ1-5 and V is TRBV7-2, with 8 nucleotides matching TRBD1. Germline V gene data show CDR1 as SGHTA and CDR2 as FQGNSA. Trimming removed 2 bases from V and 6 bases from J; junction bases left unmatched: 6. The CDR3 loop spans 15 amino acids. This chain's CDR3 is CASSLTGGAGQPQHF. The CDR3 DNA follows: TGTGCCAGCAGCTTAACAGGGGGAGCTGGTCAGCCCCAGCATTTT.

The genes are TRBV6-1 and TRBJ2-7; D is possibly TRBD1 or TRBD2 (5 bases each). The CDR3 length is 15 residues. The germline V gene encodes CDR1 MNHNS and CDR2 SASEGT. V was shortened by 5 bases and J by 0 bases, with 14 bases between the two germline ends. The CDR3 loop reads CASSIYGTSSYEQYF. CDR3 in DNA: TGTGCCAGCAGTATCTACGGGACGTCCTCCTACGAGCAGTACTTC.

The count of this clone is one. This CDR3 reads CASSRNRGVNYGYTF. In DNA, the CDR3 is TGTGCCAGCAGTCGGAACAGGGGGGTTAACTATGGCTACACCTTC. This sequence joins TRBV28 and TRBJ1-2, with 8 bases fitting TRBD1. This CDR3 is 15 amino acids long. Germline V gives CDR1 MDHEN, CDR2 SYDVKM. The ends lost 5 bases at V and 1 base at J; junction bases unmatched: 6.

The chain is built from TRBV6-5 and TRBJ2-7; 8 bases fit TRBD2. Germline CDR1 reads MNHEY; CDR2 reads SVGAGI. The ends lost 0 bases at V and 12 bases at J; junction bases unmatched: 10. CDR3 length: 14 residues. CDR3 amino acids: CASSYSPDGGGWYF. CDR3 in DNA: TGTGCCAGCAGTTACTCACCCGACGGGGGGGGATGGTACTTC.

The CDR3 spells CASSVGPGLAGGNYEQYF. The CDR3, as DNA: TGTGCCAGCAGCGTGGGCCCGGGACTAGCGGGAGGGAACTACGAGCAGTACTTC. This sequence joins TRBV9 and TRBJ2-7; 16 nucleotides agree with TRBD2. The V gene end was trimmed by 2 bases and the J gene end by 3 bases; junction bases not matched to a gene: 8. This CDR3 region has 18 residues. Germline V lookup: CDR1 SGDLS, CDR2 YYNGEE. The full variable domain, with the rest looked up from reference TRBV9 and TRBJ2-7, is DSGVTQTPKHLITATGQRVTLRCSPRSGDLSVYWYQQSLDQGLQFLIQYYNGEERAKGNILERFSAQQFPDLHSELNLSSLELGDSALYFCASSVGPGLAGGNYEQYFGPGTRLTVT.

The chain carries TRBV6-5 and TRBJ2-2; TRBD2 agrees at 7 bases. Unmatched junction bases numbered 15, after V lost 11 bases and J lost 9 bases. The V gene's germline CDR1 is MNHEY and CDR2 SVGAGI. The CDR3 is made up of 14 amino acids. As DNA, the CDR3 is TGTGCCGTTACCTCAGCGGGGAGTCTTAGGGAGCTGTTTTTT. As protein: CAVTSAGSLRELFF.

The V and J genes are TRBV16 and TRBJ2-1, with 8 bases identical to TRBD1. Trimming at V came to 1 base and at J to 3 bases, leaving 5 bases not matched to a gene. CDR3 length equals 16 residues. Germline CDR1 KGHSY, CDR2 FQNENV. The CDR3 DNA sequence: TGTGCCAGCAGCCAATATGGACAGGGCTTCTACAATGAGCAGTTCTTC. Its protein is CASSQYGQGFYNEQFF. Drawing the rest from reference TRBV16 and TRBJ2-1, the complete variable domain is GEEVAQTPKHLVRGEGQKAKLYCAPIKGHSYVFWYQQVLKNEFKFLISFQNENVFDETGMPKERFSAKCLPNSPCSLEIQATKLEDSAVYFCASSQYGQGFYNEQFFGPGTRLTVL.

The chain uses TRBV19 and TRBJ2-1; the D is unclear. The CDR3 has 14 residues. Trimming removed 6 bases from V and 1 base from J, with 10 bases in between. CDR1 and CDR2 from the germline V gene are LNHDA and SQIVND (reference sequence). The CDR3 is CASSPDLSYNEQFF. In DNA, the CDR3 is TGTGCCAGTAGCCCAGACCTTTCCTACAATGAGCAGTTCTTC.

The rearrangement uses TRBV19 and TRBJ2-6, with 7 bases lining up with TRBD1. Germline V CDR1 and CDR2: LNHDA, SQIVND (reference sequence). The CDR3 has 16 residues. V dropped 4 bases and J dropped 0; count of bases not matched to a gene: 3. CDR3 sequence reads: CASSTTGVSGANVLTF. CDR3 nucleotides: TGTGCCAGTAGTACCACAGGGGTCTCTGGGGCCAACGTCCTGACTTTC. The whole variable domain, filled in from reference TRBV19 and TRBJ2-6, reads DGGITQSPKYLFRKEGQNVTLSCEQNLNHDAMYWYRQDPGQGLRLIYYSQIVNDFQKGDIAEGYSVSREKKESFPLTVTSAQKNPTAFYLCASSTTGVSGANVLTFGAGSRLTVL.

This clone has only one observation. V gene TRBV7-2 combines with J gene TRBJ1-4, with 9 bases aligning to TRBD1. Per germline, CDR1 SGHTA and CDR2 FQGNSA. V lost 5 bases, J lost 8 bases, and 9 bases stayed unmatched. This CDR3 comprises 15 residues. For the CDR3, the DNA is TGTGCCAGCAGCCCGGGGGACAGGGTGTTAGAAAAACTGTTTTTT. Translation: CASSPGDRVLEKLFF.

V and J are TRBV5-1 and TRBJ2-7, with D possibly being TRBD1 (5 bases). This CDR3 has 13 residues. V was pared by 5 bases and J by 5 bases, with 14 bases between. The germline CDR1 and CDR2 sequences are SGHRS and YFSETQ. CDR3 bases: TGCGCCAGCAGGGACATGACGACCCACGAGCAGTACTTC. Translating it yields CASRDMTTHEQYF.

This chain connects TRBV20-1 to TRBJ1-2; D is ambiguous. Germline values: CDR1 DFQATT, CDR2 SNEGSKA (reference sequence). V dropped 5 bases and J dropped 3 bases, with 7 bases sitting between them. The CDR3 extends over 11 amino acids. The CDR3 is CSAHTHYGYTF. The CDR3 DNA reads as TGCAGTGCTCACACTCACTATGGCTACACCTTC.

J is TRBJ1-1 and V is TRBV28; D not resolved. Germline lookup yields CDR1 MDHEN and CDR2 SYDVKM. With 7 bases removed from V and 1 base from J, the gap between germline ends came to 7 bases. The CDR3 runs to 12 residues. The CDR3 region is CASKHPNTEAFF. The CDR3 nucleotides read TGTGCCAGCAAGCACCCGAACACTGAAGCTTTCTTT.

V gene TRBV6-5 combines with J gene TRBJ2-7; the D gene is possibly TRBD1 (6 bases). Germline V gene sequence: CDR1 MNHEY, CDR2 SVGAGI. The ends were cut back, 2 bases at V and 3 bases at J, with 14 bases in the middle. The CDR3 is made up of 15 amino acids. CDR3 amino acids: CASSYNTGNRYEQYF. The DNA for the CDR3 is TGTGCCAGCAGTTACAATACAGGGAATCGCTACGAGCAGTACTTC.

The gene calls are TRBV27 and TRBJ1-3; weak D call: TRBD1 (6 bases). V gave up 6 bases and J gave up 0 bases, with 9 bases separating them. The CDR3 runs 14 residues. Germline CDR1 MNHEY, CDR2 SMNVEV (reference sequence). The CDR3 bases are TGTGCCAGCAGCCTGGACAGCTCTGGAAACACCATATATTTT. Translating it yields CASSLDSSGNTIYF.

The chain links TRBV11-2 to TRBJ2-1; D might be TRBD1 (6 bases). V was clipped by 4 bases and J by 5 bases, with 12 bases between them. CDR3 size: 14 residues. The germline CDR1 and CDR2 sequences are SGHAT and FQNNGV. CDR3 protein: CASSSQGSHNEQFF. The CDR3, as DNA: TGTGCCAGCAGCTCCCAGGGGTCCCACAATGAGCAGTTCTTC.

This clone was found a few times. The chain has TRBV29-1 and TRBJ2-2; 10 bases align to TRBD2. Germline trimming cut 7 bases from V and 6 bases from J; bases unmatched to any gene: 8. Germline CDR1 is SQVTM and CDR2 is ANQGSEA. The CDR3 extends over 14 amino acids. CDR3: CSASLAGDAGELFF. DNA for the CDR3: TGCAGCGCCTCGCTAGCGGGAGACGCCGGGGAGCTGTTTTTT.

This clone was counted only a few times. J is TRBJ1-5 and V is TRBV6-5; possibly TRBD1 for D (5 bases). Trimming took off 7 bases at V and 0 bases at J, with 10 bases between the two ends. CDR3 length equals 14 residues. The germline gives CDR1 MNHEY, CDR2 SVGAGI. As DNA, the CDR3 is TGTGCCAGCAAGGGACGATATAGCAATCAGCCCCAGCATTTT. Translating it yields CASKGRYSNQPQHF.